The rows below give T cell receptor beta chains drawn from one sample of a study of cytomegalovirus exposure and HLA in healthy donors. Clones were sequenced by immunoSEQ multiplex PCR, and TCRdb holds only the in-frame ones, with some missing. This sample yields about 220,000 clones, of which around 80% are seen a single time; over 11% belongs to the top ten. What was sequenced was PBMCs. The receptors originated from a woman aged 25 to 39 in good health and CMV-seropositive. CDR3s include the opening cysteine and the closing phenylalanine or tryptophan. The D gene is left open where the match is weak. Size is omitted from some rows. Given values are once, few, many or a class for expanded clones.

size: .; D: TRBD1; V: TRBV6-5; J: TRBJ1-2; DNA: TGTGCCAGCAGTTTGACAGGGGTCAACTATGGCTACACCTTC; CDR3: CASSLTGVNYGYTF
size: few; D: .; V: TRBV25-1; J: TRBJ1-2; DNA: TGTGCCAGCAGTCGTAACTATGGCTACACCTTC; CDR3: CASSRNYGYTF
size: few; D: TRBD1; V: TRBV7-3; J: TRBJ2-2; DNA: TGTGCCAGCAGCTTAGGAATGACAGGGGGAACCGGGGAGCTGTTTTTT; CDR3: CASSLGMTGGTGELFF
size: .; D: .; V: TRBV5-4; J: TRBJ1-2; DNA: TGTGCCAGCAGCCCGACGGACAACTCCCGTGGCTACACCTTC; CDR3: CASSPTDNSRGYTF
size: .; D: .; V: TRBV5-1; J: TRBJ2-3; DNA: TGCGCCAGCAGCGAAGGGACGGCGATCACAGATACGCAGTATTTT; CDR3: CASSEGTAITDTQYF
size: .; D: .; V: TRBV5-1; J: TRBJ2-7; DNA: TGCGCCAGCAGCTTGGGCACCAACTCCTACGAGCAGTACTTC; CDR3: CASSLGTNSYEQYF
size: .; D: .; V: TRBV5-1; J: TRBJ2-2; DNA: TGCGCCAGCAGCTTGTCCGGGAAGGACACCGGGGAGCTGTTTTTT; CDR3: CASSLSGKDTGELFF
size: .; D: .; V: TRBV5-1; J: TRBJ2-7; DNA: TGCGCCAGCAGTTCTACAGAGCTCCTCTACGAGCAGTACTTC; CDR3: CASSSTELLYEQYF
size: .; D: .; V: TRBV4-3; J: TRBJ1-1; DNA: TGCGCCAGCAGCCAAAGACTGTTGAACACTGAAGCTTTCTTT; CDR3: CASSQRLLNTEAFF
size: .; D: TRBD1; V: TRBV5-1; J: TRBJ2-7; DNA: TGCGCCAGCAGCCTACAGGGGTCCTACGAGCAGTACTTC; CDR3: CASSLQGSYEQYF
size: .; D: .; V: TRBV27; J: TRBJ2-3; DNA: TGTGCCAGCAGTTTAAAGTCGGGGCTCACAGATACGCAGTATTTT; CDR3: CASSLKSGLTDTQYF
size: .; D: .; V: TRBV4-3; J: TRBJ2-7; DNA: TGCGCCAGCAGCCAAGGACTGAACTACGAGCAGTACTTC; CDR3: CASSQGLNYEQYF
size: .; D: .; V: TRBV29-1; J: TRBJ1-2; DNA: TGCAGCGGCGGGGAGTCAGGGGATGGCTACACCTTC; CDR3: CSGGESGDGYTF